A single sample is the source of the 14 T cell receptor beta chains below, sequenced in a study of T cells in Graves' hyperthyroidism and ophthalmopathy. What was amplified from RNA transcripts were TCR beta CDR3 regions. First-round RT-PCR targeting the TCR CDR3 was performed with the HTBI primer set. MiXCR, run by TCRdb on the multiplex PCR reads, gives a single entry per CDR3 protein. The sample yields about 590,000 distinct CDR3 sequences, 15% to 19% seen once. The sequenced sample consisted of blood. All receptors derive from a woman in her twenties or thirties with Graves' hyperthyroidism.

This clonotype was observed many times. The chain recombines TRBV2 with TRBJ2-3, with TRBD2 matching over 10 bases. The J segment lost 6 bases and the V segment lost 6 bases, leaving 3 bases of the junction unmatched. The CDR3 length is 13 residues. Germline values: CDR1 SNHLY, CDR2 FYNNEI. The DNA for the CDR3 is TGTGCCAGCAGGCTAGCGGGAGTGGATACGCAGTATTTT. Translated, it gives CASRLAGVDTQYF.

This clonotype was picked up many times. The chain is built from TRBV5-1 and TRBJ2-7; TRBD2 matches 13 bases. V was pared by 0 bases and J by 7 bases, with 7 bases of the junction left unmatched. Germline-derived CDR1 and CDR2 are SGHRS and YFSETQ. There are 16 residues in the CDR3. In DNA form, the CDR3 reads TGCGCCAGCAGCTTGGTCGGACTAGCGGGAGCAAGGGAGCAGTACTTC. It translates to CASSLVGLAGAREQYF.

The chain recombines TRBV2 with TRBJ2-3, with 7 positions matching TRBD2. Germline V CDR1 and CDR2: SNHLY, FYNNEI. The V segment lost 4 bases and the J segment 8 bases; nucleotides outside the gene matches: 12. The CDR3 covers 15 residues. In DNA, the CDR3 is TGTGCCAGCAGTGGTCCTAGCGGTGGGCAGGGTACGCAGTATTTT. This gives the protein CASSGPSGGQGTQYF.

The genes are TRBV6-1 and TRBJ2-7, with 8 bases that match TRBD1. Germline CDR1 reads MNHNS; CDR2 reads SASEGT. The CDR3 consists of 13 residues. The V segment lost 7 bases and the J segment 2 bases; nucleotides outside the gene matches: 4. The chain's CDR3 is CASTPGGAYEQYF. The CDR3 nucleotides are TGTGCCAGCACCCCAGGGGGCGCCTACGAGCAGTACTTC.

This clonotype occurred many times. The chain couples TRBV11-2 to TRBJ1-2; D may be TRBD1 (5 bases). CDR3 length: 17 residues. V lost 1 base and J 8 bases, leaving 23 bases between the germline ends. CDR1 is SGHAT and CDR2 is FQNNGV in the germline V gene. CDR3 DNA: TGTGCCAGCAGCTTAGTTGGCAGCACGGGAAGGGGTTTCGGCTACACCTTC. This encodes CASSLVGSTGRGFGYTF.

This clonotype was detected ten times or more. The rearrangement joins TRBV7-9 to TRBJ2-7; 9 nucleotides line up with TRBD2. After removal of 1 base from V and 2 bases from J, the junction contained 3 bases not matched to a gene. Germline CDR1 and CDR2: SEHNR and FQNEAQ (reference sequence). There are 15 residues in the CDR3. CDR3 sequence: CASSLGSGGTYEQYF. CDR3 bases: TGTGCCAGCAGCTTAGGTAGCGGGGGAACCTACGAGCAGTACTTC.

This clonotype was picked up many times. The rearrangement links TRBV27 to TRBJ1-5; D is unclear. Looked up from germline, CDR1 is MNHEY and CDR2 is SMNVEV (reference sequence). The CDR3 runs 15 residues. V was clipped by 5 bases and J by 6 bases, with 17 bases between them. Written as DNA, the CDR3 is TGTGCCAGCAGTCCCCGCACGAGCTTGAGTCAGCCCCAGCATTTT. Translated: CASSPRTSLSQPQHF.

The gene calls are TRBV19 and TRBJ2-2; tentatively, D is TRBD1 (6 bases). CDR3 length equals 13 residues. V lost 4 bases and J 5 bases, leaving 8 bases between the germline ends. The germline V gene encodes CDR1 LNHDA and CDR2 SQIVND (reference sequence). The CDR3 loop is CASSNTGTGELFF. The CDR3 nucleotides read TGTGCCAGTAGTAATACAGGGACCGGGGAGCTGTTTTTT. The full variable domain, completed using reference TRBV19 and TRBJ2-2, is DGGITQSPKYLFRKEGQNVTLSCEQNLNHDAMYWYRQDPGQGLRLIYYSQIVNDFQKGDIAEGYSVSREKKESFPLTVTSAQKNPTAFYLCASSNTGTGELFFGEGSRLTVL.

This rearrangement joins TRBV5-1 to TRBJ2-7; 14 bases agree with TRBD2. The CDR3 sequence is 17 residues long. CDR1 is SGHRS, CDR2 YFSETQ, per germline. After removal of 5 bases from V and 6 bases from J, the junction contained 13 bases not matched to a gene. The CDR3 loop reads CASRRGTSGSVGLEQYF. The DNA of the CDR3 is TGCGCCAGCAGAAGGGGGACTAGCGGGAGTGTTGGGCTCGAGCAGTACTTC.

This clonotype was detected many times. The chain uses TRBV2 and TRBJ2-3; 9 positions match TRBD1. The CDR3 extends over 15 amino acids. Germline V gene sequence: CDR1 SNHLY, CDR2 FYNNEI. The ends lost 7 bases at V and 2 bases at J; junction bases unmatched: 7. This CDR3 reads CASKYRGLPTDTQYF. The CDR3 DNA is TGTGCCAGCAAATACAGGGGGCTACCCACAGATACGCAGTATTTT.

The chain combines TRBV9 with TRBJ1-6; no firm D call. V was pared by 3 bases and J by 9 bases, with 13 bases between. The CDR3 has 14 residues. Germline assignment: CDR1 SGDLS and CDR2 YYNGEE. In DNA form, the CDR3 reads TGTGCCAGCAGCGGAGGGATCTCGGCTTCACCCCTCCACTTT. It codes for CASSGGISASPLHF.

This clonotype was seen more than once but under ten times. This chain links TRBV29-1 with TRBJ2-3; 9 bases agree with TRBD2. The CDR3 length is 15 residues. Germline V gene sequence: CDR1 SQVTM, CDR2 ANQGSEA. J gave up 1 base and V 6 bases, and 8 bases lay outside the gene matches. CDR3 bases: TGCAGCGTGCAAAGCTTAGCGGGAGGCACAGATACGCAGTATTTT. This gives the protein CSVQSLAGGTDTQYF.

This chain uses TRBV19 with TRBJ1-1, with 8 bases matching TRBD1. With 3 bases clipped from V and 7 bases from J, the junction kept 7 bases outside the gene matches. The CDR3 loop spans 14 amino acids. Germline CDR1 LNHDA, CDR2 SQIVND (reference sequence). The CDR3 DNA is TGTGCCAGTAGTATGGGTGCAGGGGGCTTTGAAGCTTTCTTT. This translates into CASSMGAGGFEAFF. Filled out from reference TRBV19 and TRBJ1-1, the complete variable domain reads DGGITQSPKYLFRKEGQNVTLSCEQNLNHDAMYWYRQDPGQGLRLIYYSQIVNDFQKGDIAEGYSVSREKKESFPLTVTSAQKNPTAFYLCASSMGAGGFEAFFGQGTRLTVV.

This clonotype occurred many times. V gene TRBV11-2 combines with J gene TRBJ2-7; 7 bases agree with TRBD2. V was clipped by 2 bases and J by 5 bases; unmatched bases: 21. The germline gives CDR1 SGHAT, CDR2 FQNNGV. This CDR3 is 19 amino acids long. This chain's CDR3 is CASSLILGAGEGPSHEQYF. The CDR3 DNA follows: TGTGCCAGCAGCTTAATTTTGGGAGCCGGGGAGGGCCCTTCCCACGAGCAGTACTTC.